This entry lists 3 T cell receptor beta chains sequenced from one sample in a study of blood T cell repertoires in COVID-19. Some clones are missing from TCRdb's copy, which holds only in-frame ones; the method was immunoSEQ multiplex PCR. Counted here are roughly 250,000 clones, about 70% occurring once; the ten biggest clones make up about 3.5%. Sequencing input: peripheral blood. All receptors come from a woman older than 75 with acute or convalescent COVID-19.

This sequence joins TRBV19 and TRBJ1-2, with D possibly TRBD1 on 6 matching bases. There are 14 residues in the CDR3. V was cut by 4 bases and J by 2 bases, with 11 bases left in between. Germline V CDR1 and CDR2: LNHDA, SQIVND (reference sequence). The CDR3 region is CASSKWTANYGYTF. As DNA, the CDR3 is TGTGCCAGTAGTAAGTGGACAGCAAACTATGGCTACACCTTC.

The chain recombines TRBV29-1 with TRBJ1-2; D remains ambiguous. CDR3 length: 12 amino acids. The ends were cut back, 4 bases at V and 2 bases at J, with 8 bases in the middle. Germline values: CDR1 SQVTM, CDR2 ANQGSEA. CDR3 residues: CSVGRENYGYTF. The CDR3 DNA follows: TGCAGCGTTGGACGGGAAAACTATGGCTACACCTTC.

The chain carries TRBV25-1 and TRBJ2-4; D gene unclear. V was cut by 3 bases and J by 2 bases, with 8 bases left in between. The CDR3 runs to 14 residues. CDR1 MGHDK and CDR2 SYGVNS come from the germline V gene. The CDR3 spells CASSEMGSKNIQYF. In nucleotides, the CDR3 is TGTGCCAGCAGTGAGATGGGCTCCAAAAACATTCAGTACTTC.